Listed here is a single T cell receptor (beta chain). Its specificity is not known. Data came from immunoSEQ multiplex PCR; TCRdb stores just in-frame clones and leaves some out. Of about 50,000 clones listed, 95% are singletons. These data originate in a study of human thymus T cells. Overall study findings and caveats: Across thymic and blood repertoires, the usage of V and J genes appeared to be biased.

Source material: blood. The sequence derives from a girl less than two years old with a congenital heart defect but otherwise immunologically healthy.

Here the CDR3 reads CASSFPHNEQFF. The CDR3 bases are TGTGCCAGCAGCTTCCCTCACAATGAGCAGTTCTTC. The chain joins TRBV7-9 to TRBJ2-1; D is undetermined. Germline values: CDR1 SEHNR, CDR2 FQNEAQ (reference sequence). The CDR3 is 12 amino acids. The V end was cut by 3 bases, the J end by 5 bases, with 5 bases between.